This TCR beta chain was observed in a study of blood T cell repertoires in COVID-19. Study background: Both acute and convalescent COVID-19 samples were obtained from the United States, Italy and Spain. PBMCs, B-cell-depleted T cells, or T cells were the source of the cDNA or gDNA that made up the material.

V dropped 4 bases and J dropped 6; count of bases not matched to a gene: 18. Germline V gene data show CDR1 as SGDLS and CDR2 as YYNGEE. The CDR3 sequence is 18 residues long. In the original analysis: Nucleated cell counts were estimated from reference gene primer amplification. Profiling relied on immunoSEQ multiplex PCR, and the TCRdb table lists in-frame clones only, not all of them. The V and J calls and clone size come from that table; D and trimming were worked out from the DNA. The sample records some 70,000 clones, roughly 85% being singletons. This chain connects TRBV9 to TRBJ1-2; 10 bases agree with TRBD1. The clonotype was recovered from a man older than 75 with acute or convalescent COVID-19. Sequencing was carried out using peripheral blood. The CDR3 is CASSPSPTPGTGAHGYTF. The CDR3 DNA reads TGTGCCAGCAGCCCCAGTCCGACCCCCGGGACAGGGGCGCATGGCTACACCTTC.